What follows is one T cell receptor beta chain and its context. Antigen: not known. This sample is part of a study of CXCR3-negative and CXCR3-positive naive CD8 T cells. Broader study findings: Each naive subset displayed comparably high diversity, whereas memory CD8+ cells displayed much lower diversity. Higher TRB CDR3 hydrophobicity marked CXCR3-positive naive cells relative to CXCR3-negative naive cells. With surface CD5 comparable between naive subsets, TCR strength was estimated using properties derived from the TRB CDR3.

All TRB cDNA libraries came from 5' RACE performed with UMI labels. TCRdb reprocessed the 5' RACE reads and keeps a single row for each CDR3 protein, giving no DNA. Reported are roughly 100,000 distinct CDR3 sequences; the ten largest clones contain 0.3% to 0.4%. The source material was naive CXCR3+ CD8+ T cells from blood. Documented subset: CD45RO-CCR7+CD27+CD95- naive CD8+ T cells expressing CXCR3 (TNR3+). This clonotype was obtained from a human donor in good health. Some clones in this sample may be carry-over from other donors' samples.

The CDR3 is CASSKALGRTGEQYF. The chain employs TRBV21-1 and TRBJ2-7; TCRdb designates TRBD1, a call that cannot be tested without DNA. TRBV21-1 is a known pseudogene. The CDR3 sequence is 15 residues long.